This record covers a single TCR beta chain. This sample is part of a study of blood T cell repertoires in COVID-19. CDR1 is KGHSH and CDR2 is LQKENI in the germline V gene. The CDR3 consists of 15 residues. Germline trimming cut 6 bases from V and 2 bases from J; bases unmatched to any gene: 8. The data were produced by immunoSEQ multiplex PCR, yet TCRdb's version contains in-frame clones alone and is incomplete. The repertoire has around 250,000 clones, around four fifths of them found once; the top ten carry approximately 2%. The source material was peripheral blood. The V and J genes are TRBV18 and TRBJ1-1, with 8 bases matching TRBD1. This clonotype was obtained from a man aged 25 to 40 who had recovered from COVID-19. The CDR3: CASSVGGTGNTEAFF. The CDR3 bases are TGTGCCAGCTCCGTAGGGGGGACAGGCAACACTGAAGCTTTCTTT.